What follows describes a single TCR beta chain. Profiled with immunoSEQ multiplex PCR; TCRdb holds only in-frame clones, not every one. The sample holds more than 70,000 clones, over 80% seen once. The data derive from a study of T cells after somatic rescue of genetic block. The CDR3 has 16 amino acids. Germline CDR1 and CDR2: LNHDA and SQIVND (reference sequence). V was pared by 3 bases and J by 3 bases, with 11 bases of the junction left unmatched. The gene calls are TRBV19 and TRBJ2-7; TRBD1 aligns across 7 bases. The receptor's source is a woman aged 18-29 years. Sequencing used peripheral blood mononuclear cells (PBMCs). CDR3 DNA: TGTGCCAGTAGTATCCTCGGGACAGCCTCGGGCTACGAGCAGTACTTC. Translated, it gives CASSILGTASGYEQYF.